Listed here are 8 T cell receptor beta chains from one sample, sequenced in a study of T cell changes during pregnancy in multiple sclerosis. The assay was immunoSEQ multiplex PCR, and TCRdb's table has in-frame clones only and misses some. The sample lists some 120,000 clones, 92% occurring once. The input for sequencing was peripheral blood, taken in the third trimester of pregnancy. The source of these receptors is a female donor with multiple sclerosis, enrolled in a pregnancy study.

V usage is TRBV14 and J usage is TRBJ2-7; 9 positions agree with TRBD2. J lost 1 base, V lost 2 bases, and 6 bases had no gene match. The germline V gene has CDR1 SGHDN and CDR2 FVKESK. This CDR3 spans 16 amino acids. DNA for the CDR3: TGTGCCAGCAGCCAAAAGCTAGCGGGGAAATCCTACGAGCAGTACTTC. It is translated as CASSQKLAGKSYEQYF.

This chain uses TRBV19 with TRBJ1-3; no firm D call. This CDR3 has 15 amino acids. Germline V gene sequence: CDR1 LNHDA, CDR2 SQIVND (reference sequence). V was shortened by 1 base and J by 0 bases, with 7 bases between the two germline ends. CDR3 in DNA: TGTGCCAGTAGTATAGTAAGGAGCTCTGGAAACACCATATATTTT. This codes for CASSIVRSSGNTIYF.

The chain employs TRBV9 and TRBJ2-7; 7 bases fit TRBD2. Trimming cost V 4 bases and J 0 bases; bases outside gene matches: 7. The CDR3 contains 15 residues. Per the germline V gene, CDR1 is SGDLS and CDR2 is YYNGEE. The CDR3 nucleotides read TGTGCCAGCAGCAGGGAGGGCGGCTTCTCCTACGAGCAGTACTTC. Translation: CASSREGGFSYEQYF.

The chain carries TRBV19 and TRBJ2-1, with 9 bases lining up with TRBD2. The junction had 9 bases not matched to a gene; V was cut back by 5 bases and J by 4 bases. The germline CDR1 and CDR2 sequences are LNHDA and SQIVND (reference sequence). The length of the CDR3 is 16 residues. CDR3 amino acids: CASSEVAGVVYNEQFF. The CDR3 region has the DNA TGTGCCAGTAGTGAGGTAGCGGGAGTCGTGTACAATGAGCAGTTCTTC. Based on the CDR3 plus reference TRBV19 and TRBJ2-1, the full variable domain is DGGITQSPKYLFRKEGQNVTLSCEQNLNHDAMYWYRQDPGQGLRLIYYSQIVNDFQKGDIAEGYSVSREKKESFPLTVTSAQKNPTAFYLCASSEVAGVVYNEQFFGPGTRLTVL.

The J gene is TRBJ2-1, the V gene TRBV10-1; D perhaps matches TRBD2 (6 bases). CDR3 length: 14 amino acids. Germline V gene data show CDR1 as WNHNN and CDR2 as SYGVQD (reference sequence). Between the trimmed V and J ends, which lost 8 bases and 8 bases, there was a span of 19 bases. CDR3 DNA: TGCGCCAGCCTTCTAGCGAGACGGGCCCATGAGCAGTTCTTC. This sequence encodes CASLLARRAHEQFF.

The rearrangement links TRBV7-3 to TRBJ2-1, with 8 bases aligning to TRBD2. From germline, CDR1 is SGHTA and CDR2 FQGTGA. V dropped 2 bases and J dropped 7; count of bases not matched to a gene: 7. The CDR3 is made up of 15 amino acids. The CDR3 sequence is CASSLAGGLTNEQFF. The DNA of the CDR3 is TGTGCCAGCAGCTTAGCGGGAGGCCTGACAAATGAGCAGTTCTTC.

This chain links TRBV19 with TRBJ2-2, with TRBD2 identical over 7 bases. V dropped 1 base and J dropped 7; count of bases not matched to a gene: 9. Germline loops: CDR1 LNHDA, CDR2 SQIVND (reference sequence). This CDR3 has 16 amino acids. This CDR3 reads CASSIVGHPGGGELFF. CDR3 nucleotide sequence: TGTGCCAGTAGTATAGTCGGACACCCGGGGGGCGGGGAGCTGTTTTTT.

The gene calls are TRBV20-1 and TRBJ1-2; D not certain. Germline values: CDR1 DFQATT, CDR2 SNEGSKA (reference sequence). The CDR3 is made up of 11 amino acids. V was pared by 6 bases and J by 8 bases, with 13 bases between. The CDR3 DNA reads as TGCAGTGCGACCTTAGGCGGGGGCTACACCTTC. Encoded protein: CSATLGGGYTF.